This TCR beta chain was recorded in a study of blood T cells in healthy people across ages. Overall study results and limits: Reliance upon unsorted PBMCs precluded definitive naive versus antigen-experienced comparison.

Concerning this clonotype itself: Its antigen is currently unknown.

Each individual donor underwent a draw of roughly 10 milliliters of peripheral blood. V lost 6 bases to trimming and J lost 2 bases; unmatched junction nucleotides: 8. The CDR3 loop spans 15 amino acids. CDR1 MNHNY and CDR2 SVGAGI come from the germline V gene (reference sequence). A sample-barcoded 5' primer and a J-beta primer mix were used in a second PCR of about 6 to 12 cycles. TCRdb called the 5' RACE reads again in MiXCR, with one record for every CDR3 protein. The sample comprises some 1.8 million distinct CDR3 sequences, about two fifths of which are singletons, and more than 20% rests with the top ten.

The sequence was obtained from a human donor in good health. Source material: blood. The chain couples TRBV6-6 to TRBJ2-7; 9 bases are a match to TRBD1. The CDR3 loop reads CASRDRDRDPYEQYF. CDR3 nucleotides: TGTGCCAGCAGGGACCGGGACAGGGACCCCTACGAGCAGTACTTC.